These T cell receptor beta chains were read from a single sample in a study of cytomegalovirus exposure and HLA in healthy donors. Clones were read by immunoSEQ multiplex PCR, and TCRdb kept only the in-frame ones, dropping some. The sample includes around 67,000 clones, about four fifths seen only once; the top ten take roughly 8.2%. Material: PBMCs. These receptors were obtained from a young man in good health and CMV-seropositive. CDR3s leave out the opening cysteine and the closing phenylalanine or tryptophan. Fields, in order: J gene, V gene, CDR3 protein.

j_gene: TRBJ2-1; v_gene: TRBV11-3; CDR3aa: ASSKDSLGNEQF
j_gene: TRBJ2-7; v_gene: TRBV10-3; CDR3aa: ASRGREGEQY
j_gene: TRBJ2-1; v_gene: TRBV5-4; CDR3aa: ASSLGQYNEQF
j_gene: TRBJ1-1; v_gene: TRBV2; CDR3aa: ASSGDRGGKAF
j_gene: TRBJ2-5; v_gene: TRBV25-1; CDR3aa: ASSGPQARETQY
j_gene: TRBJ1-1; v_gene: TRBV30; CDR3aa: AWSRGSGEAF
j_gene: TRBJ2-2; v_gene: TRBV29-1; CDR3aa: SVEVPGGPLRELF
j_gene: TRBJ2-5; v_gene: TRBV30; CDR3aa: AWSAGTSGGRETQY
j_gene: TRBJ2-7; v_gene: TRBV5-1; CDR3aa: ASSLGTSGFSYEQY
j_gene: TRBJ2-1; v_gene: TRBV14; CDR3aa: ASSQDARAGGPPNEQF
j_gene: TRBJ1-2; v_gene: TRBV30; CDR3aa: ASGQEIPNYGYT
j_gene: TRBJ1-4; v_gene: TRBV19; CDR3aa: ASSNTGSGEKLF
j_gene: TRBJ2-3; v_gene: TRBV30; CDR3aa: ASDGVGTDTQY
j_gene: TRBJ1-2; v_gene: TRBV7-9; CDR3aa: ASSLEQPANYGYT
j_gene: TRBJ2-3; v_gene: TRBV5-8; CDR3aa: ASSSRTGSDTQY
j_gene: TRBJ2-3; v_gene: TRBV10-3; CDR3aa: AISESQGVDTQY
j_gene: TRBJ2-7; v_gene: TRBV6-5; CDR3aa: ASRAGKREQY
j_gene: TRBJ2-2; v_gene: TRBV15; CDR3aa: ATSRERYTGELF
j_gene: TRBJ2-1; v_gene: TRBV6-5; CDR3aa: ASSYFRGEQF
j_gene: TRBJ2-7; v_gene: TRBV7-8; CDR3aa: ASSPPGLAPSYEQY
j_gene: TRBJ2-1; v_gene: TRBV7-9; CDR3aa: ASSPTSLDEQF
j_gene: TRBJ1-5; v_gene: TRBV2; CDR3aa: ASSDSGYQPQH
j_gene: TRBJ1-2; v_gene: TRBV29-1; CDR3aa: SVVQGEGSGYT
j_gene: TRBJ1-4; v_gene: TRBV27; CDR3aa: ASSLGAATNEKLF
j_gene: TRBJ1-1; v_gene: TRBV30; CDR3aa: AWSVLGQLNTEAF
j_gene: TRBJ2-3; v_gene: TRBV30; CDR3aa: AWIPTGVLDTQY
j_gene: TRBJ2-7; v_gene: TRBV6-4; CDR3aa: ASSEGDSAPYEQY